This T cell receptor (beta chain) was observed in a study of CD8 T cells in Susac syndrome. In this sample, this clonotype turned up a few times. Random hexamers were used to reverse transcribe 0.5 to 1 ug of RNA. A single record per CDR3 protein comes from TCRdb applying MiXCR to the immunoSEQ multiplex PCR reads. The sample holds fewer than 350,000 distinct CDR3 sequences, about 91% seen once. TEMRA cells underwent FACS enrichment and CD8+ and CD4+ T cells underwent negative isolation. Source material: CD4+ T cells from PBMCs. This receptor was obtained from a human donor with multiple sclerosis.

DNA of the CDR3: TGTGCCAGCAGCTTGCAACTAGTCAATGAGCAGTTCTTC. This encodes CASSLQLVNEQFF. The rearrangement joins TRBV5-6 to TRBJ2-1; D is possibly TRBD2 (5 bases). CDR3 length equals 13 residues. V was clipped by 1 base and J by 6 bases, with 8 bases between them. Germline V gene data show CDR1 as SGHDT and CDR2 as YYEEEE.